The T cell receptor (beta chain) described here comes from a study of cytomegalovirus exposure and HLA in healthy donors. Study findings and constraints: Later analysis suggested most CMV-associated TCR beta chains were HLA-restricted.

Germline CDR1 MRHNA, CDR2 SNTAGT. This CDR3 comprises 14 residues. Details on this clone: The antigen is unknown. One end of the junction fails to match germline, which may point to a read error.

PCR amplification relied on 60 Vbeta primers (plus 13 Jbeta primers). Repertoires were generated with immunoSEQ multiplex PCR, while TCRdb's copy carries only in-frame clones and drops some. The sample has roughly 110,000 clones, roughly 80% seen once; the top ten hold 2% to 2.5%. What was sequenced was PBMCs. This clonotype was obtained from a man aged 30 to 45 in good health and CMV-seronegative. The chain employs TRBV6-4 and TRBJ2-1; the D gene is possibly TRBD2 (6 bases). The DNA for the CDR3 is TGTGCCAGCAGTGCTACTAGCTCCAACAATGAGCAGTTCTTC. This codes for CASSATSSNNEQFF.